The T cell receptor (beta chain) described here comes from a study of cytomegalovirus exposure and HLA in healthy donors (TCRdb year 2017). Regarding the research as a whole: An earlier analysis of 587 of the donors reported 250 to 350 Gb of sequence data and 117 million unique TCR beta sequences obtained from approximately 180 million T cells. A separate validation cohort of over a hundred different subjects was used in addition to the roughly 700-subject first cohort. The number of typed donors differed by locus: about 620-630 for A, B, C, DRB1 and DQB1; approximately 520 for DQA1; over 600 for DPA1; and some 470 for DPB1. Roughly 300 gigabases of sequencing data and approximately 91 million unique TCR sequences made up an early release that covered over 550 HLA-typed donors. Roughly five DR-DQ haplotypes were handled as single units for association and clustering because linkage in the cohort was strong. Rather than drawing on any new phenotypic data, the later analysis identified candidate immune exposures from TCR beta sequences and the way those sequences occurred across donors. To predict cytomegalovirus infection status, the study combined high-throughput TCR immunosequencing, statistical association of individual TCRs with disease status, and machine learning. The study aimed to test whether cataloging public T cell receptors could reveal signatures of past pathogen exposure. Using immunosequencing, the study profiled T cell repertoires from about 650 subjects and related those repertoires to cytomegalovirus serostatus. A later analysis re-analyzed previously published TCR beta repertoires from 550 to 700 donors and added high-resolution HLA genotyping to study TCR occurrence patterns. All discovery cohort repertoires had been generated using a single sequencing platform. Donor age, sex, ethnicity and CMV serostatus were compiled together with the repertoire data. Of the 398 genotyped donors, roughly 76% were placed in the genetic ancestry cluster associated with self-reported Caucasian donors. In a later genetic analysis, genome-wide SNP genotypes for about 65% of the roughly 670 donors were used, and that subset was treated as a discovery cohort. An earlier analysis of more than 450 of the donors used high-throughput TCR beta sequencing to judge whether each TCR beta V gene segment behaved as functional or pseudogenic. HLA typing covered class I and class II loci at four-digit resolution. On average, roughly 250,000 unique TCR beta nucleotide sequences were sequenced per donor among fewer than 500 genotyped donors of the cohort, with roughly a sixth of those sequences being non-productive. Broader findings and caveats from the paper: In a later analysis, about 17,000 TCR beta sequences were associated with specific HLA alleles at a false discovery rate of 0.05. Some IMGT-functional V segments, including TRBV6-2 and TRBV6-3, could not be told apart with the 87-base-pair reads, so those segments were excluded. Some 15 rarely observed V segments, including chromosome 9 orphons, were excluded from the earlier analysis of just under 600 of the donors because counts were too low. In an earlier analysis of 450 to 750 of the donors, most TCR beta V segments appeared in productive rearrangements about 90% or about 30% of the time, broadly matching IMGT annotations. While some public TCRs were present in many individuals, most TCR sequences turned up only very rarely across donors. Because HLA typing was unavailable for some donors at each locus, only the typed subset was used in association tests. When HLA alleles, especially DR and DQ, strongly co-occurred, TCR associations were difficult to assign to individual alleles. The study listed around 160 TCR beta chains as associated with cytomegalovirus. Linkage disequilibrium might explain the correlated functional status among segregating V segments, but an unknown experimental factor could not be excluded. In a later analysis, most CMV-associated TCR beta chains were found to appear HLA-restricted, with HLA associations seemingly driven largely by CMV exposure. A later genetic analysis reported fewer N-insertions in productive TCRs among donors in an Asian-associated ancestry cluster than the roughly 620-donor mean. A later analysis reported that several top co-occurrence clusters appeared linked to parvovirus B19, influenza, CMV and Epstein-Barr virus. Only TCR beta chains were sequenced in this cohort, and the absence of alpha or paired-chain data limited detectable features. In a later genetic analysis, a missense DCLRE1C variant was associated with V-gene and J-gene trimming of TCR beta chains, and the association was replicated in an independent cohort. It was suggested by the authors that the approach could potentially be generalized to other disease states and immunological phenotypes. A later analysis found that HLA-associated TCR beta chains were more clonally expanded and had lower generation probabilities than equally common non-associated chains. A group of highly shared sequence variants was considered likely to be a technical artifact of the sequencing pipeline. A further reported finding was that TCR beta sequences accurately predicted the HLA-A and HLA-B alleles for most subjects in the first cohort. A few of the identified cytomegalovirus-associated TCR beta chains were confirmed in vitro to be specific for cytomegalovirus antigens. In both the original and validation cohorts, the classifier was reported to diagnose cytomegalovirus status with high specificity and sensitivity. Immune exposure information for the cohort was limited to CMV serostatus. In a later analysis, the rate of TCR association differed among HLA loci, with DRB1 alleles having the most associated TCRs and HLA-C alleles having the fewest. Roughly uniform sequencing depth across donors was assumed in presence/absence analyses, although this assumption may not hold.

Of note for this clone: Its cognate antigen has yet to be identified. No clone much larger than this one lies a single base away; base qualities are absent.

Library prep was done by the immunoSEQ multiplex PCR assay. For the multiplex PCR, a mixture combining 60 forward primers for TCR Vbeta segments and 13 reverse primers for TCR Jbeta segments was used. A multiplex PCR assay on genomic DNA amplified the CDR3 region of rearranged TCR beta genes. The amplified TCR beta libraries were sequenced on the Illumina HiSeq System as 87-base-pair reads. The source study handled its data this way. In a later analysis, some 80 million unique TCR beta chains were counted across the approximately 620 repertoires, and about 10 million of these chains were shared by at least two donors. To remove PCR and sequencing errors, raw reads were error-corrected and collapsed into unique sequences using a nearest-neighbor algorithm that merged closely related sequences. Alignment of CDR3 sequences to IMGT reference sequences was used to assign V, D and J gene segments. For a sequence to be retained, a match of at least six nucleotides was required to both a V gene segment and a J gene segment. A rearrangement counted as productive if the CDR3 had no stop codons and remained in frame with V and J, and every other rearrangement counted as non-productive. CDR3 was defined by IMGT convention, running from the second conserved V-encoded cysteine to the conserved J-encoded phenylalanine. In an earlier analysis of more than 550 of the donors, sequences lacking an unambiguous match to a single V gene segment were excluded. In an earlier analysis of 450 to 700 of the donors, V segments were called functional above 56.7% productive rearrangements and were called segregating when the between-donor standard deviation exceeded 5%. To diagnose cytomegalovirus status from the catalog of TCR beta chain sequences, a statistical classification framework was built. In a later analysis, TCR nucleotide sequences were compared against IMGT/GENE-DB human TR gene sequences so that V and J genes could be assigned. A later analysis assigned CDR3 sequences and most-parsimonious VDJ recombination scenarios with the TCRdist pipeline. In a later analysis, every TCR beta chain was defined by the combination of its CDR3 amino acid sequence and its V-gene family, and reads without a unique V-gene family were dropped. A later analysis removed 550 to 700 highly shared, low-generation-probability nucleotide sequences to deal with suspected cross-contamination and a sequencing artifact. In a later analysis, a clonal expansion index for each public chain was calculated from normalized within-repertoire ranks of inferred template counts. In a later analysis, generation probabilities were computed with a VDJ recombination model fitted to out-of-frame rearrangements, and the resulting probabilities were checked against IGoR. In a later analysis, hypergeometric tests were used to score TCR-TCR, TCR-HLA and TCR-CMV co-occurrence, with a repertoire-size bias correction applied to TCR pairs. False discovery rates were estimated in a later analysis by permuting HLA or CMV assignments 20 times. A later analysis grouped co-occurring TCRs with DBSCAN, adding TCRdist sequence similarity when clustering within HLA-allele-positive subsets. Repertoires with fewer than 30,000 or more than 120,000 public chains were left out of co-occurrence clustering, as were several repertoires with anomalous nucleotide sharing. The immuneACCESS repertoire file appears here via TCRdb, limited to in-frame rearrangements. These files lack a portion of the clones; in checked studies, under half of the deficit traces to unresolved V genes, and the cause of the others is not known. V and J calls and clone size are those listed in that table; D and trimming were worked out from the DNA. For this sample there are 130,000 or so clones; approximately 84% appear just once. The ten largest clones represent around 1.9% of the sample.

The germline V gene specifies LGHNA as CDR1 and YSLEER as CDR2. The CDR3 holds 15 amino acids from the cysteine to the phenylalanine. Only the CDR3 portion is preserved as DNA: 45 bases, with reading frame beginning at the first base. Germline trimming: 1 base from V, 8 bases from J; junction bases outside gene matches: 8. The cohort was made up of roughly 670 healthy bone marrow donors. At the time of sampling, all cohort members were nominally healthy, though unrecorded immune exposures were likely present. The donor was CMV seronegative and was included in the group of a few hundred seronegative cohort members. A peripheral blood sample was collected from each donor, and TCR beta sequencing was performed on peripheral blood mononuclear cells. Genomic DNA was extracted from the blood cell samples with the Qiagen DNeasy Blood Extraction Kit.

The sequence is built from TRBV4-3 and TRBJ1-2, with TRBD1 matching 9 junction bases. This TCR came from a woman aged 40-49 years in good health and CMV-seronegative. The specimen sequenced was PBMCs. The DNA sequence reads TGCGCCAGCAGCCAAGGCGGACAGGGGAGGGGAGGCTACACCTTC. Protein translation: CASSQGGQGRGGYTF.